These 26 T cell receptor beta chains were sequenced from one sample in a study of CD8+CD57+ T cells in acquired aplastic anemia. The study profiled TCR beta VDJ and CDR3 using genomic DNA as template. TCRdb redid the calling of the reads with MiXCR, one entry per CDR3 protein. Altogether roughly 51,000 distinct CDR3 sequences are present, 55% to 75% being singletons, with the ten largest covering about a third. Sequencing was carried out using sorted CD4+, CD8+, or CD8+CD57+ T cells (not recorded which) from PBMCs. These receptors all come from a human donor in good health, serving as a control.

About this clonotype itself: The junction departs from the called germline gene at one end, perhaps through a read error. V is TRBV7-2 and J is TRBJ1-5; D unresolved. This CDR3 is built from 14 residues. Germline values: CDR1 SGHTA, CDR2 FQGNSA. As DNA, the CDR3 is TGTGCCAGCAGCTTGGGAGGAAGCAGTCAGCCCCAGCATTTT. Protein product: CASSLGGSSQPQHF. The full variable domain, rest sourced from reference TRBV7-2 and TRBJ1-5, is GAGVSQSPSNKVTEKGKDVELRCDPISGHTALYWYRQSLGQGLEFLIYFQGNSAPDKSGLPSDRFSAERTGGSVSTLTIQRTQQEDSAVYLCASSLGGSSQPQHFGDGTRLSIL.

The chain uses TRBV2 and TRBJ2-7; the match to TRBD1 covers 10 bases. CDR1 and CDR2 from the germline V gene are SNHLY and FYNNEI. With V trimmed by 8 bases and J by 4 bases, 2 bases remained unmatched. The CDR3 runs to 12 residues. This CDR3 reads CASSDRGYEQYF. In DNA, the CDR3 is TGTGCCAGCTCGGACAGGGGGTACGAGCAGTACTTC.

The V and J genes are TRBV15 and TRBJ2-1, with D tentatively TRBD1 (5 bases). The CDR3 loop spans 14 amino acids. Germline values: CDR1 LNHNV, CDR2 YYDKDF (reference sequence). Trimming removed 4 bases at V and 8 bases at J, with 15 bases between. In DNA, the CDR3 is TGTGCCACCAGCAATGAAGGGGCTACCGATGAGCAGTTCTTC. This sequence encodes CATSNEGATDEQFF.

CDR3 bases: TGTGCCAGCAGCGTTGGGGGCGCCAGCACAGATACGCAGTATTTT. Its protein is CASSVGGASTDTQYF. The V call is TRBV9, the J call TRBJ2-3; a weak D match, TRBD1 (6 bases). Trimming stripped 2 bases from V and 0 bases from J, with 10 bases between. CDR1 is SGDLS and CDR2 is YYNGEE in the germline V gene. This CDR3 comprises 15 residues.

The chain recombines TRBV7-2 with TRBJ1-1, with TRBD1 identical over 8 bases. Germline V CDR1 and CDR2: SGHTA, FQGNSA. This CDR3 has 13 amino acids. The V segment lost 5 bases and the J segment 6 bases; nucleotides outside the gene matches: 5. CDR3 bases: TGTGCCAGCAGCCCAGGACAGGGAGCTGAAGCTTTCTTT. Translated, it gives CASSPGQGAEAFF.

The chain links TRBV25-1 to TRBJ2-7, with 8 bases matching TRBD1. The trim removed 2 bases at V and 2 bases at J, leaving 8 bases unmatched. The germline CDR1 and CDR2 sequences are MGHDK and SYGVNS. This CDR3 contains 16 residues. The CDR3, as DNA: TGTGCCAGCAGTGAACCCGGGACAGGTATGGCCTACGAGCAGTACTTC. Translating it yields CASSEPGTGMAYEQYF.

The V and J genes are TRBV15 and TRBJ1-5; D is unresolved. CDR3 length: 15 residues. The V and J ends lost 3 bases and 0 bases respectively, with 9 bases between them. The germline V gene encodes CDR1 LNHNV and CDR2 YYDKDF (reference sequence). In DNA form, the CDR3 reads TGTGCCACCAGCAGTATTCACCTTAGCAATCAGCCCCAGCATTTT. As protein: CATSSIHLSNQPQHF.

V and J are TRBV7-8 and TRBJ2-5; D unclear. The CDR3 consists of 12 residues. V was cut by 1 base and J by 5 bases, with 5 bases left in between. Germline V gives CDR1 SGHVS, CDR2 FQNEAQ. The CDR3 coding sequence is TGTGCCAGCAGCTTAGTCTCGGAGACCCAGTACTTC. It encodes CASSLVSETQYF.

The chain employs TRBV10-1 and TRBJ2-7, with 8 positions matching TRBD1. V shed 2 bases, J shed 5 bases, and the junction held 8 bases outside the gene matches. Looked up from germline, CDR1 is WNHNN and CDR2 is SYGVQD (reference sequence). The CDR3 is made up of 15 amino acids. CDR3 region: CASSEAGGDFHEQYF. The CDR3 nucleotides read TGCGCCAGCAGTGAGGCAGGGGGCGACTTCCACGAGCAGTACTTC.

This clonotype appeared once. The genes are TRBV20-1 and TRBJ2-1, with 12 bases that match TRBD2. Germline assignment: CDR1 DFQATT and CDR2 SNEGSKA (reference sequence). The CDR3 has 14 amino acids. Trimming removed 5 bases from V and 9 bases from J; junction bases left unmatched: 8. This chain's CDR3 is CSAVLLAGGSEQFF. CDR3 DNA: TGCAGTGCTGTCCTACTAGCGGGAGGTAGTGAGCAGTTCTTC.

The chain employs TRBV6-1 and TRBJ1-1, with D possibly TRBD1 on 6 matching bases. This CDR3 has 16 amino acids. With 6 bases removed from V and 1 base from J, the gap between germline ends came to 18 bases. Germline CDR1 and CDR2: MNHNS and SASEGT. The CDR3 loop is CASRPGEATSNTEAFF. Here the CDR3 DNA reads TGTGCCAGCAGGCCAGGGGAGGCAACCTCGAACACTGAAGCTTTCTTT.

The chain couples TRBV24-1 to TRBJ2-1, with 8 positions matching TRBD1. CDR3 length: 13 amino acids. Germline loops: CDR1 KGHDR, CDR2 SFDVKD. V lost 7 bases and J lost 7; bases outside the gene matches: 5. The chain's CDR3 is CATSRTGFNEQFF. For the CDR3, the DNA is TGTGCCACCAGCAGGACAGGGTTTAATGAGCAGTTCTTC.

The chain recombines TRBV7-3 with TRBJ2-7; TRBD1 or TRBD2 may be the D gene (5 bases each). CDR1 and CDR2 (germline): SGHTA, FQGTGA. Trimming pared 2 bases from V and 6 bases from J, leaving 17 bases between. The CDR3 has 15 residues. CDR3 protein: CASSLLGVPPSEQYF. The CDR3 DNA reads as TGTGCCAGCAGCTTACTGGGGGTACCCCCGTCCGAGCAGTACTTC. Filled out from reference TRBV7-3 and TRBJ2-7, the complete variable domain reads GAGVSQTPSNKVTEKGKYVELRCDPISGHTALYWYRQSLGQGPEFLIYFQGTGAADDSGLPNDRFFAVRPEGSVSTLKIQRTERGDSAVYLCASSLLGVPPSEQYFGPGTRLTVT.

The chain links TRBV25-1 to TRBJ2-5; 10 bases match TRBD2. V shed 0 bases and J 4 bases; nucleotides not matched to a gene: 14. Germline V gene sequence: CDR1 MGHDK, CDR2 SYGVNS. The length of the CDR3 is 19 residues. In DNA, the CDR3 is TGTGCCAGCAGTGAATACATGGGGCTAGCGGGAGTCCGTCCAGAGACCCAGTACTTC. Its translation: CASSEYMGLAGVRPETQYF.

The CDR3, as DNA: TGTGCCAGCAGGGAGGTGACAGGGGTTGAAGCTTTCTTT. Residues: CASREVTGVEAFF. The J gene is TRBJ1-1, the V gene TRBV2; 8 nucleotides line up with TRBD1. V shed 6 bases, J shed 7 bases, and the junction held 7 bases outside the gene matches. Germline assignment: CDR1 SNHLY and CDR2 FYNNEI. This CDR3 contains 13 residues.

The chain combines TRBV24-1 with TRBJ2-2, with 10 bases aligning to TRBD1. The CDR3 is 16 residues long. After removal of 3 bases from V and 4 bases from J, the junction contained 4 bases not matched to a gene. Per the germline V gene, CDR1 is KGHDR and CDR2 is SFDVKD. CDR3 DNA: TGTGCCACCAGTGATACGGGGACAGGGGTCACCGGGGAGCTGTTTTTT. Translated: CATSDTGTGVTGELFF.

The chain carries TRBV20-1 and TRBJ2-2; 7 positions match TRBD1. The CDR3 runs 16 residues. Trimming at V came to 6 bases and at J to 4 bases, leaving 14 bases not matched to a gene. In germline, CDR1 is DFQATT, CDR2 SNEGSKA (reference sequence). CDR3 sequence: CSARRGTAPGTGELFF. As DNA, the CDR3 is TGCAGTGCGAGAAGAGGGACAGCCCCGGGCACCGGGGAGCTGTTTTTT.

As regards this clonotype: Since no conserved phenylalanine or tryptophan closes the CDR3, a read error is the likely cause. The V call is TRBV11-2, the J call TRBJ1-1, with 7 nucleotides matching TRBD1. The CDR3 is 14 amino acids. The junction had 6 bases not matched to a gene; V was cut back by 8 bases and J by 0 bases. Germline V gives CDR1 SGHAT, CDR2 FQNNGV. In DNA form, the CDR3 reads TGTGCCAGCGGCCCGGGACAGATGAACACTGAAGCTTTCCTT. This sequence encodes CASGPGQMNTEAFL.

The rearrangement links TRBV2 to TRBJ1-1; possibly TRBD1 for D (6 bases). V lost 6 bases to trimming and J lost 5 bases, with 13 bases between them. This CDR3 spans 13 amino acids. The germline CDR1 and CDR2 sequences are SNHLY and FYNNEI. CDR3 nucleotides: TGTGCCAGCAGGGAAACAGGGCTTACTGAAGCTTTCTTT. Its translation: CASRETGLTEAFF.

In its sample, this clonotype ranks as medium-sized. The J gene is TRBJ2-1, the V gene TRBV10-3; 7 bases align to TRBD2. Trimming took 2 bases from V and 5 from J; bases not matched to a gene: 6. This CDR3 is built from 15 residues. Germline loops: CDR1 ENHRY, CDR2 SYGVKD. The CDR3, as DNA: TGTGCCATCAGTGAGGGGAGGGCCACTAACAATGAGCAGTTCTTC. Translated, it gives CAISEGRATNNEQFF.

The chain links TRBV2 to TRBJ2-7; 8 bases are shared with TRBD1. Germline trimming cut 8 bases from V and 0 bases from J; bases unmatched to any gene: 9. The CDR3 is 15 residues long. Germline V gene sequence: CDR1 SNHLY, CDR2 FYNNEI. The CDR3 here is CASGMTGQVSYEQYF. The DNA for the CDR3 is TGTGCCAGCGGCATGACGGGACAGGTCTCCTACGAGCAGTACTTC.

The chain carries TRBV2 and TRBJ2-7, with no clear D. With 3 bases removed from V and 4 bases from J, the gap between germline ends came to 10 bases. The CDR3 length is 13 residues. Looked up from germline, CDR1 is SNHLY and CDR2 is FYNNEI. CDR3: CASSDRLNYEQYF. In DNA form, the CDR3 reads TGTGCCAGCAGTGATCGACTTAATTACGAGCAGTACTTC.

This chain links TRBV24-1 with TRBJ1-2; maybe TRBD1 (6 bases). The CDR3 covers 12 residues. Germline CDR1 KGHDR, CDR2 SFDVKD. V lost 8 bases to trimming and J lost 4 bases, with 10 bases between them. CDR3 residues: CATTLDSYGYTF. The CDR3, as DNA: TGTGCCACCACCCTGGACAGCTATGGCTACACCTTC.

The chain uses TRBV2 and TRBJ2-7; D gene unclear. Trimming removed 2 bases from V and 3 bases from J, with 14 bases in between. The CDR3 contains 15 residues. Germline-derived CDR1 and CDR2 are SNHLY and FYNNEI. The CDR3 DNA is TGTGCCAGCAGTGAAAAACAAATTATACTCTACGAGCAGTACGTC. Translated, it gives CASSEKQIILYEQYV.

The chain recombines TRBV14 with TRBJ2-1, with D tentatively TRBD1 or TRBD2 (5 bases each). V dropped 0 bases and J dropped 9 bases, with 15 bases sitting between them. CDR3 length: 15 residues. In germline, CDR1 is SGHDN, CDR2 FVKESK. The DNA for the CDR3 is TGTGCCAGCAGCCAAGACGGGGCGCGGTGGGGTGAGCAGTTCTTC. Translated, it gives CASSQDGARWGEQFF.

The genes are TRBV5-4 and TRBJ2-3; D might be TRBD1 or TRBD2, each matching 5 bases. Deletions cut 0 bases from V and 6 bases from J, with 11 bases between. The length of the CDR3 is 14 residues. Germline lookup yields CDR1 SGHNT and CDR2 YYREEE (reference sequence). CDR3 DNA sequence: TGTGCCAGCAGCTTGGCAATCGGGGCGGATACGCAGTATTTT. This gives the protein CASSLAIGADTQYF.